The 22 T cell receptor beta chains reported below all come from one sample, sequenced in a study of beta chain features in type 1 diabetes. Isolated RNA was reverse transcribed in full, so expressed TCRB transcripts were sequenced. The method was immunoSEQ multiplex PCR; TCRdb's version includes in-frame clones alone and lacks a portion of them. Seen here are 860,000 or so clones, roughly 17% observed once, and the top ten hold 0.02% to 0.025%. Sequencing was done on a sample of naive CD4+ T cells from blood. Receptors were obtained from a woman aged 18-30 years in good health.

V and J are TRBV7-8 and TRBJ1-4, with D unresolved. V was cut by 0 bases and J by 4 bases, with 6 bases left in between. Per germline, CDR1 SGHVS and CDR2 FQNEAQ. This CDR3 comprises 14 residues. The CDR3 reads CASSLARINEKLFF. CDR3 nucleotide sequence: TGTGCCAGCAGCTTAGCGAGAATTAATGAAAAACTGTTTTTT.

Of note for this clone: The sample carries other DNA sequences with the same CDR3. The chain recombines TRBV2 with TRBJ1-1, with TRBD1 as a possible D gene (5 bases). The CDR3 is made up of 13 amino acids. Germline assignment: CDR1 SNHLY and CDR2 FYNNEI. The V end lost 4 bases, the J end lost 0 bases, and 6 bases lay between the germline ends. The DNA for the CDR3 is TGTGCCAGCAGTGGACAGATGAACACTGAAGCTTTCTTT. This codes for CASSGQMNTEAFF.

The gene calls are TRBV6-5 and TRBJ2-1; D is uncertain. The CDR3 extends over 15 amino acids. CDR1 is MNHEY, CDR2 SVGAGI, per germline. V was shortened by 1 base and J by 5 bases, with 12 bases between the two germline ends. DNA of the CDR3: TGTGCCAGCAGTTACTGGGCTACCCGCGACAATGAGCAGTTCTTC. Its translation: CASSYWATRDNEQFF.

V gene TRBV5-6 combines with J gene TRBJ1-5, with D perhaps TRBD1 (5 bases). V gave up 0 bases and J gave up 1 base, with 8 bases separating them. The CDR3 is 15 residues long. The germline V gene has CDR1 SGHDT and CDR2 YYEEEE. DNA for the CDR3: TGTGCCAGCAGCTTGGCCAGGGTCAGCAATCAGCCCCAGCATTTT. It specifies CASSLARVSNQPQHF.

This clone has a handful of counts. V and J are TRBV6-6 and TRBJ2-5; unclear D gene. The CDR3 is 14 residues long. The germline CDR1 and CDR2 sequences are MNHNY and SVGAGI (reference sequence). Trimming took off 2 bases at V and 5 bases at J, with 12 bases between the two ends. CDR3 in DNA: TGTGCCAGCAGTTACGATGGGGTGGGGGAGACCCAGTACTTC. Translating it yields CASSYDGVGETQYF.

For this clone: A junction end diverges from the germline sequence, so it may reflect a read error. The CDR3 reads CASSRRQSRAVDIQYF. DNA of the CDR3: TGCGCCAGCAGCCGTCGACAGTCGAGGGCGGTTGACATTCAGTACTTC. V and J are TRBV5-4 and TRBJ2-4; either TRBD1 or TRBD2 may supply D (5 bases each). The CDR3 length is 16 residues. Per the germline V gene, CDR1 is SGHNT and CDR2 is YYREEE (reference sequence).

This clone was seen only a few times. The rearrangement joins TRBV6-5 to TRBJ2-7; TRBD1 aligns across 11 bases. This CDR3 spans 15 amino acids. Germline CDR1 reads MNHEY; CDR2 reads SVGAGI. J gave up 4 bases and V 5 bases, and 7 bases lay outside the gene matches. The CDR3, as DNA: TGTGCCAGCAGTCGGACAGGGGGCGTCTCATACGAGCAGTACTTC. Protein product: CASSRTGGVSYEQYF.

The chain combines TRBV6-1 with TRBJ1-1; tentatively, D is TRBD1 (6 bases). The CDR3 totals 13 residues. Trimming stripped 6 bases from V and 1 base from J, with 9 bases between. Per germline, CDR1 MNHNS and CDR2 SASEGT. In DNA, the CDR3 is TGTGCCAGCAGCCTGACAGGGAACACTGAAGCTTTCTTT. Amino acid sequence: CASSLTGNTEAFF.

This clone showed up just a few times. The chain employs TRBV9 and TRBJ2-5; 8 positions agree with TRBD2. The CDR3 sequence is 16 residues long. The V gene's germline CDR1 is SGDLS and CDR2 YYNGEE. V shed 0 bases, J shed 2 bases, and the junction held 6 bases outside the gene matches. CDR3 sequence: CASSVGAGGGQETQYF. For the CDR3, the DNA is TGTGCCAGCAGCGTAGGTGCGGGAGGTGGTCAAGAGACCCAGTACTTC.

The chain carries TRBV7-2 and TRBJ2-7; 9 bases are shared with TRBD2. V dropped 3 bases and J dropped 7; count of bases not matched to a gene: 10. Germline V gives CDR1 SGHTA, CDR2 FQGNSA. This CDR3 contains 15 residues. CDR3 bases: TGTGCCAGCAGCTTTAGCGGGAGACCCCGGTATGAGCAGTACTTC. It translates to CASSFSGRPRYEQYF. Looking up the rest from reference TRBV7-2 and TRBJ2-7 gives the full variable domain: GAGVSQSPSNKVTEKGKDVELRCDPISGHTALYWYRQSLGQGLEFLIYFQGNSAPDKSGLPSDRFSAERTGGSVSTLTIQRTQQEDSAVYLCASSFSGRPRYEQYFGPGTRLTVT.

The DNA for the CDR3 is TGTGCCAGCAGCCCCGCTCGGGCCCACACTGAAGCTTTCTTT. As protein: CASSPARAHTEAFF. This chain uses TRBV6-5 with TRBJ1-1; the D is unclear. From germline, CDR1 is MNHEY and CDR2 SVGAGI. The CDR3 runs to 14 residues. Between the trimmed V and J ends, which lost 6 bases and 3 bases, there was a span of 14 bases.

V and J are TRBV7-2 and TRBJ2-3; perhaps TRBD1 as D (6 bases). The germline CDR1 and CDR2 sequences are SGHTA and FQGNSA. Between the trimmed V and J ends, which lost 5 bases and 2 bases, there was a span of 14 bases. The CDR3 sequence is 15 residues long. This CDR3 reads CASSTQGQFTDTQYF. CDR3 bases: TGTGCCAGCAGCACACAGGGACAATTCACAGATACGCAGTATTTT.

A few counts support this clone. The chain is built from TRBV18 and TRBJ2-3; 7 bases are a match to TRBD1. Germline V gene data show CDR1 as KGHSH and CDR2 as LQKENI. This CDR3 is 15 amino acids long. The junction had 4 bases not matched to a gene; V was cut back by 2 bases and J by 2 bases. CDR3 bases: TGTGCCAGCTCACCAGCGACAGGGACCACAGATACGCAGTATTTT. Translated: CASSPATGTTDTQYF.

This clone was picked up a small number of times. The gene calls are TRBV6-6 and TRBJ1-1; tentatively, D is TRBD1 (5 bases). Germline V CDR1 and CDR2: MNHNY, SVGAGI (reference sequence). With 5 bases removed from V and 11 bases from J, the gap between germline ends came to 12 bases. The CDR3 has 11 amino acids. The CDR3 here is CASSGGVTAFF. As DNA, the CDR3 is TGTGCCAGCAGTGGGGGGGTAACGGCTTTCTTT.

The chain employs TRBV7-9 and TRBJ1-2, with 7 bases aligning to TRBD1. V shed 1 base, J shed 4 bases, and the junction held 3 bases outside the gene matches. Germline V gene lookup returns CDR1 SEHNR and CDR2 FQNEAQ (reference sequence). The CDR3 covers 14 residues. CDR3 sequence: CASSLGQGAYGYTF. The CDR3 DNA sequence: TGTGCCAGCAGCTTAGGACAGGGCGCCTATGGCTACACCTTC.

The chain is built from TRBV7-9 and TRBJ2-5, with a weak D call TRBD2 (6 bases). With 3 bases removed from V and 5 bases from J, the gap between germline ends came to 13 bases. The CDR3 loop spans 14 amino acids. Germline V gene lookup returns CDR1 SEHNR and CDR2 FQNEAQ (reference sequence). The CDR3 sequence is CASSFQRGGETQYF. The CDR3 coding sequence is TGTGCCAGCAGCTTCCAGCGCGGAGGGGAGACCCAGTACTTC. Combining the CDR3 with reference TRBV7-9 and TRBJ2-5 gives the whole variable domain DTGVSQNPRHKITKRGQNVTFRCDPISEHNRLYWYRQTLGQGPEFLTYFQNEAQLEKSRLLSDRFSAERPKGSFSTLEIQRTEQGDSAMYLCASSFQRGGETQYFGPGTRLLVL.

This chain links TRBV5-1 with TRBJ2-2, with D tentatively TRBD1 (5 bases). V lost 0 bases, J lost 3 bases, and 9 bases lay in between. Germline V gene sequence: CDR1 SGHRS, CDR2 YFSETQ. The CDR3 loop spans 15 amino acids. The CDR3 sequence: CASSLVVGDTGELFF. The CDR3 region has the DNA TGCGCCAGCAGCTTGGTGGTAGGGGACACCGGGGAGCTGTTTTTT.

The V gene is TRBV19, the J gene TRBJ2-1; the D is unclear. Germline assignment: CDR1 LNHDA and CDR2 SQIVND (reference sequence). Deletions cut 5 bases from V and 1 base from J, with 9 bases between. The CDR3 runs 14 residues. The CDR3 region is CASSPLGSYNEQFF. CDR3 nucleotides: TGTGCCAGTAGTCCGCTCGGGTCCTACAATGAGCAGTTCTTC.

This clone was counted only a few times. The rearrangement uses TRBV11-2 and TRBJ1-2; a possible D gene is TRBD1 (5 bases). The CDR3 covers 13 residues. With 5 bases removed from V and 4 bases from J, the gap between germline ends came to 11 bases. Germline CDR1 and CDR2: SGHAT and FQNNGV. The CDR3 bases are TGTGCCAGCAGCGCCGACAGCCTCTATGGCTACACCTTC. Amino acids: CASSADSLYGYTF.

J is TRBJ1-1 and V is TRBV9, with D hard to call. Germline lookup yields CDR1 SGDLS and CDR2 YYNGEE. V was cut by 3 bases and J by 2 bases, with 11 bases left in between. The CDR3 has 14 residues. The CDR3 spells CASSAGPLNTEAFF. As DNA, the CDR3 is TGTGCCAGCAGCGCCGGACCCCTAAACACTGAAGCTTTCTTT.

This clone has a handful of counts. The rearrangement uses TRBV4-1 and TRBJ2-7; D call uncertain. Trimming removed 1 base at V and 1 base at J, with 17 bases between. From germline, CDR1 is MGHRA and CDR2 YSYEKL. CDR3 length: 17 amino acids. For the CDR3, the DNA is TGCGCCAGCAGCCAAGTGGTGTGGATACTACCTTCCTACGAGCAGTACTTC. Translating gives CASSQVVWILPSYEQYF.

Concerning this clone: Other DNA sequences of this sample code for an identical CDR3. The chain recombines TRBV9 with TRBJ2-2; tentative D call: TRBD1 (5 bases). Germline loops: CDR1 SGDLS, CDR2 YYNGEE. CDR3 length: 16 residues. Trimming pared 0 bases from V and 0 bases from J, leaving 9 bases between. In nucleotides, the CDR3 is TGTGCCAGCAGCGTAGCAGGGCGCGCGAACACCGGGGAGCTGTTTTTT. This translates into CASSVAGRANTGELFF.